This T cell receptor (beta chain) was documented in a study of CD8 T cells in ankylosing spondylitis. Study conclusions and caveats: Characteristic of ankylosing spondylitis blood, it appeared, was a TCR beta motif comprising about eight highly homologous variants. Past research had described some motif variants in reactive arthritis synovial fluid and blood.

This clonotype showed up just once. Its antigen is as yet unknown. A much larger clone lies one base from this, so it may be a read error. Researchers built TCR beta libraries using quantitative 5'-RACE with molecular barcodes. One entry per CDR3 protein results from TCRdb running MiXCR on the 5' RACE reads. The repertoire has roughly 140,000 distinct CDR3 sequences, 40% to 50% of them found once; the top ten carry roughly 15%. The sequence was collected from a male donor with ankylosing spondylitis. Input material: synovial fluid, either unsorted or a sorted T cell fraction (not recorded which).

CDR3 sequence: CSARDLARHSNQPQHF. CDR3 DNA: TGCAGTGCTAGAGATCTCGCTCGTCATAGCAATCAGCCCCAGCATTTT. The chain links TRBV20-1 to TRBJ1-5; D is uncertain. Germline V gene data show CDR1 as DFQATT and CDR2 as SNEGSKA (reference sequence). V was trimmed by 0 bases and J by 0 bases, leaving 12 bases between them. This CDR3 spans 16 amino acids.